The 24 T cell receptor beta chains given below trace back to one sample, sequenced in a study of OX40 agonist ivuxolimab in advanced cancers. Sequenced by immunoSEQ multiplex PCR; TCRdb stores in-frame clones only, minus some. The top ten clones hold under 0.75% of a sample with about 76,000 clones, around 85% of them seen once. The sample was CD4+ or CD8+ T cells sorted from blood, taken in a trial of the OX40 agonist ivuxolimab. The receptors were sampled from an adult with an advanced solid tumor such as melanoma, head and neck, liver or kidney cancer.

This clone was observed once. The chain carries TRBV5-6 and TRBJ1-3; D perhaps matches TRBD1 (5 bases). Trimming pared 1 base from V and 8 bases from J, leaving 16 bases between. The CDR3 loop spans 15 amino acids. Germline CDR1 is SGHDT and CDR2 is YYEEEE. Here the CDR3 reads CASSLRRGGRDTIYF. The CDR3 DNA sequence: TGTGCCAGCAGCTTGCGTCGGGGCGGGCGGGACACCATATATTTT.

The rearrangement joins TRBV5-4 to TRBJ2-5, with 9 bases identical to TRBD2. The ends lost 0 bases at V and 5 bases at J; junction bases unmatched: 5. The CDR3 extends over 15 amino acids. Germline lookup yields CDR1 SGHNT and CDR2 YYREEE (reference sequence). In DNA form, the CDR3 reads TGTGCCAGCAGCTTGGTCAGCGGGGGGCCCGAGACCCAGTACTTC. Its protein product is CASSLVSGGPETQYF.

The chain's CDR3 is CASSPRDSDNSPLHF. In DNA, the CDR3 is TGTGCCAGCTCACCCCGGGACAGCGATAATTCACCCCTCCACTTT. The chain combines TRBV18 with TRBJ1-6; 7 bases map to TRBD1. V lost 3 bases to trimming and J lost 5 bases; unmatched junction nucleotides: 4. The CDR3 contains 15 residues. The germline CDR1 and CDR2 sequences are KGHSH and LQKENI.

This chain connects TRBV5-1 to TRBJ2-3, with 8 bases lining up with TRBD2. The CDR3 spans 16 residues. From germline, CDR1 is SGHRS and CDR2 YFSETQ. Losses at the gene ends were 4 bases for V and 2 bases for J; bases not matched to a gene: 9. The CDR3 region has the DNA TGCGCCAGCAGCCGAGCAAGCGGGGGACTCACAGATACGCAGTATTTT. It is translated as CASSRASGGLTDTQYF.

This CDR3 is CASSVVGLAGIQETQYF. In DNA form, the CDR3 reads TGTGCCAGCAGCGTAGTGGGGCTAGCGGGGATCCAAGAGACCCAGTACTTC. The chain links TRBV9 to TRBJ2-5, with 9 bases identical to TRBD2. Germline CDR1 is SGDLS and CDR2 is YYNGEE. Trimming at V came to 0 bases and at J to 1 base, leaving 7 bases not matched to a gene. The CDR3 is 17 residues long.

V usage is TRBV9 and J usage is TRBJ2-2; D is perhaps TRBD2 (5 bases). Germline assignment: CDR1 SGDLS and CDR2 YYNGEE. V shed 0 bases and J shed 7 bases, with 10 bases lying between them. The CDR3 is 14 amino acids. The CDR3 sequence: CASSVGFRGGELFF. In nucleotides, the CDR3 is TGTGCCAGCAGCGTAGGTTTTCGGGGCGGGGAGCTGTTTTTT.

The genes are TRBV5-1 and TRBJ1-4, with D maybe TRBD1 (6 bases). CDR3 length: 15 amino acids. Germline V gives CDR1 SGHRS, CDR2 YFSETQ. V lost 2 bases and J lost 1, with 9 bases in between. CDR3: CASSLPQGTNEKLFF. DNA of the CDR3: TGCGCCAGCAGCTTACCACAGGGAACTAATGAAAAACTGTTTTTT.

The gene calls are TRBV4-2 and TRBJ1-4; D not certain. This CDR3 region has 16 residues. V was cut by 1 base and J by 1 base, with 10 bases left in between. Germline V gene lookup returns CDR1 LGHNA and CDR2 YNFKEQ. The CDR3 nucleotides read TGTGCCAGCAGCCAAGGCGGCTTCAGAACTAATGAAAAACTGTTTTTT. It encodes CASSQGGFRTNEKLFF.

This clone came up once. V and J are TRBV6-6 and TRBJ1-1, with a possible D match to TRBD1 (6 bases). The CDR3 spans 14 residues. Germline-derived CDR1 and CDR2 are MNHNY and SVGAGI (reference sequence). The V and J ends lost 5 bases and 1 base respectively, with 11 bases between them. The CDR3 region is CASSDPQGNTEAFF. CDR3 DNA sequence: TGTGCCAGCAGTGACCCACAGGGGAACACTGAAGCTTTCTTT.

The gene calls are TRBV9 and TRBJ2-2; 7 nucleotides agree with TRBD2. The ends lost 0 bases at V and 4 bases at J; junction bases unmatched: 6. The CDR3 has 16 amino acids. Germline CDR1 SGDLS, CDR2 YYNGEE. The CDR3 is CASSVGGGSGTGELFF. The DNA for the CDR3 is TGTGCCAGCAGCGTAGGGGGAGGGTCGGGCACCGGGGAGCTGTTTTTT.

The table lists this clone with a few counts. The chain has TRBV14 and TRBJ2-1, with 13 bases that match TRBD2. This CDR3 has 15 residues. V trimming: 2 bases; J trimming: 9 bases; junction bases outside the gene matches: 4. CDR1 SGHDN and CDR2 FVKESK come from the germline V gene. The CDR3: CASSQRTSGGGEQFF. The DNA for the CDR3 is TGTGCCAGCAGCCAACGGACTAGCGGGGGCGGTGAGCAGTTCTTC.

V gene TRBV6-6 combines with J gene TRBJ1-1; no clear D gene. Between the trimmed V and J ends, which lost 0 bases and 5 bases, there was a span of 13 bases. CDR1 and CDR2 (germline): MNHNY, SVGAGI (reference sequence). The CDR3 spans 15 residues. The CDR3 region is CASSYSVVSGTEAFF. DNA of the CDR3: TGTGCCAGCAGTTACTCGGTCGTCTCTGGAACTGAAGCTTTCTTT.

The rearrangement joins TRBV6-5 to TRBJ1-1; 8 bases map to TRBD1. CDR1 and CDR2 from the germline V gene are MNHEY and SVGAGI. This CDR3 contains 12 residues. V lost 5 bases, J lost 14 bases, and 10 bases stayed unmatched. The CDR3 loop reads CASSQGGTGSFF. The CDR3 DNA reads TGTGCCAGCAGTCAAGGGGGGACAGGATCCTTCTTT.

CDR3: CASSQEGLAGGLAKNIQYF. As DNA, the CDR3 is TGTGCCAGCAGCCAAGAGGGGCTAGCGGGGGGGCTAGCCAAAAACATTCAGTACTTC. The rearrangement joins TRBV4-2 to TRBJ2-4, with TRBD2 matching 12 bases. Germline V lookup: CDR1 LGHNA, CDR2 YNFKEQ. V lost 0 bases and J lost 0; bases outside the gene matches: 6. This CDR3 comprises 19 residues.

V gene TRBV9 combines with J gene TRBJ2-3; 7 bases are shared with TRBD2. Unmatched junction bases numbered 4, after V lost 3 bases and J lost 3 bases. In germline, CDR1 is SGDLS, CDR2 YYNGEE. The CDR3 length is 14 residues. In nucleotides, the CDR3 is TGTGCCAGCAGCGCGGGGGGAGGGACAGATACGCAGTATTTT. This codes for CASSAGGGTDTQYF.

With respect to this clone: In the same sample, other DNA sequences code for this CDR3. J is TRBJ2-7 and V is TRBV18; a weak D match, TRBD2 (7 bases). This CDR3 comprises 15 residues. Per germline, CDR1 KGHSH and CDR2 LQKENI. Trimming shortened V by 0 bases and J by 2 bases, and 11 bases separated the two germline ends. As DNA, the CDR3 is TGTGCCAGCTCACCACCGGCGGGGGCCGCCTACGAGCAGTACTTC. Translation gives CASSPPAGAAYEQYF.

This CDR3 reads CASRGPSPGRPGELFF. CDR3 sequence (DNA): TGTGCCAGCAGGGGTCCGAGCCCAGGGAGACCCGGGGAGCTGTTTTTT. The chain combines TRBV7-3 with TRBJ2-2; perhaps D is TRBD1 or TRBD2 (5 bases each). CDR3 size: 16 residues. From germline, CDR1 is SGHTA and CDR2 FQGTGA. V was shortened by 6 bases and J by 6 bases, with 20 bases between the two germline ends.

V and J are TRBV7-2 and TRBJ1-3, with D possibly matching TRBD1 (5 bases). The V end lost 5 bases, the J end lost 2 bases, and 13 bases lay between the germline ends. CDR3 length: 15 amino acids. CDR1 is SGHTA and CDR2 is FQGNSA in the germline V gene. CDR3 in amino acids: CASSALGVAGNTIYF. Written as DNA, the CDR3 is TGTGCCAGCAGCGCCTTAGGGGTGGCTGGAAACACCATATATTTT.

The chain uses TRBV11-3 and TRBJ2-5, with a tentative D call TRBD2 (5 bases). Trimming left V 1 base short and J 4 bases short, with 10 bases between. The CDR3 covers 14 residues. CDR1 and CDR2 from the germline V gene are SGHNT and YENEEA. CDR3 amino acids: CASSLGGRGETQYF. CDR3 sequence (DNA): TGTGCCAGCAGCTTAGGAGGACGGGGAGAGACCCAGTACTTC.

This clone was seen a single time. The CDR3 sequence is CASGGAWTGELFF. The CDR3 DNA reads as TGTGCCAGCGGTGGGGCGTGGACCGGGGAGCTGTTTTTT. The chain carries TRBV6-6 and TRBJ2-2, with a possible D match to TRBD1 (5 bases). The CDR3 extends over 13 amino acids. CDR1 and CDR2 (germline): MNHNY, SVGAGI (reference sequence). V was shortened by 8 bases and J by 5 bases, with 12 bases between the two germline ends.

The rearrangement uses TRBV5-1 and TRBJ1-2, with unresolved D. This CDR3 is 14 amino acids long. V was trimmed by 0 bases and J by 0 bases, leaving 6 bases between them. Germline loops: CDR1 SGHRS, CDR2 YFSETQ. In DNA, the CDR3 is TGCGCCAGCAGCTTGGACCAAGCTAACTATGGCTACACCTTC. It codes for CASSLDQANYGYTF.

This clone was observed once. The rearrangement joins TRBV19 to TRBJ1-4; 7 bases agree with TRBD1. J was trimmed by 7 bases and V by 4 bases; bases with no gene match: 3. The CDR3 is made up of 13 amino acids. Looked up from germline, CDR1 is LNHDA and CDR2 is SQIVND (reference sequence). The CDR3 nucleotides are TGTGCCAGTAGTACGGGACAGATTGAAAAACTGTTTTTT. This encodes CASSTGQIEKLFF.

This clone was seen a few times. J is TRBJ2-7 and V is TRBV30; D might be TRBD2 (5 bases). The germline V and J ends were trimmed by 0 bases and 1 base, with 7 bases remaining between them. This CDR3 comprises 13 residues. The germline V gene encodes CDR1 GTSNPN and CDR2 SVGIG (reference sequence). CDR3 DNA: TGTGCCTGGAGTGTAGAGGGTTCCTACGAGCAGTACTTC. Translating it yields CAWSVEGSYEQYF.

This chain joins TRBV18 and TRBJ2-5; the match to TRBD1 covers 7 bases. The CDR3 has 16 residues. J lost 3 bases, V lost 0 bases, and 7 bases had no gene match. Germline lookup yields CDR1 KGHSH and CDR2 LQKENI. The CDR3 nucleotides are TGTGCCAGCTCACCACCGACAGGGAAGGTGGAAGAGACCCAGTACTTC. As protein: CASSPPTGKVEETQYF.